This T cell receptor beta chain was captured by sequencing in a study of CD8+CD57+ T cells in acquired aplastic anemia (dated by TCRdb to between 2017 and 2018). Regarding the research as a whole: Extracted DNA from sorted CD4+ and CD8+ cells averaged about 2.9 ug, ranging from about 0.17 to 30 ug. An average of roughly 10 million reads for CD4+ cells and 11 million to 12 million reads for CD8+ cells was obtained from healthy donor samples.

To note about this clonotype: Its antigen target is currently unknown. No per-base quality is available; no much larger clone lies one base away.

Counted from cysteine to phenylalanine, this CDR3 has 13 amino acids. The CDR3 DNA has 39 bases and is translated from base 1. Deletion took 5 bases off V and 10 bases off J, with a span of 15 bases between the germline ends. For CDR1 and CDR2, the germline V gene (reference sequence) lists LNHNV and YYDKDF. In the study, sorted CD4+ and CD8+ blood T cells from patients with severe aplastic anemia and from healthy subjects underwent deep sequencing of TCR repertoires. Ficoll-Paque density gradient centrifugation was used to isolate peripheral blood mononuclear cells. Before DNA extraction, CD4+ and CD8+ T cells were sorted with FACS or magnetic beads. Genomic DNA served as template for TCR beta VDJ combination and CDR3 sequence profiling. An Illumina HiSeq 2000 was used for TCR repertoire sequencing. As for how the authors treated the data: Repertoire assessment relied on Simpson's diversity index, CDR3 size and DJ length profiles, and TRBV/TRBJ rearrangement plots. The immunodominant clone was defined as the most abundant DNA sequence in deep sequencing data. CDR3 amino acid sequences were checked for sharing between subjects and were compared against published repertoires and the VDJdb database. The public reads were run again by TCRdb, first through fastp at Q25 and then through MiXCR, and only productive beta chains were kept. Duplicate CDR3 protein sequences are folded into a single record with the most common DNA and genes. The V and J calls and clone size come from TCRdb's table, not from the authors' own analysis. This sample holds a few hundred thousand distinct CDR3 sequences; 61% were observed only once. The ten most abundant clones make up 25% to 30% of the sample.

Beyond this particular receptor, the publication reports: No significant difference in CD8+ Simpson's diversity was found between patients and healthy controls (P=0.060). Around 28 CD8+ CDR3 sequences were found to be shared between patients and controls, but these sequences appeared to be highly expressed in patients and within the immunodominant clones of the patients.

The V gene is TRBV15 and the J gene is TRBJ2-1; no confident D gene assignment can be made. Sequences were obtained from sorted CD4+, CD8+, or CD8+CD57+ T cells (not recorded which) from PBMCs. This clonotype originated in a human donor in good health. The nucleotide sequence is given as TGTGCCACCAGCTATTTTGCCGCAAAAGAGCAGTTCTTC. The translation is CATSYFAAKEQFF.